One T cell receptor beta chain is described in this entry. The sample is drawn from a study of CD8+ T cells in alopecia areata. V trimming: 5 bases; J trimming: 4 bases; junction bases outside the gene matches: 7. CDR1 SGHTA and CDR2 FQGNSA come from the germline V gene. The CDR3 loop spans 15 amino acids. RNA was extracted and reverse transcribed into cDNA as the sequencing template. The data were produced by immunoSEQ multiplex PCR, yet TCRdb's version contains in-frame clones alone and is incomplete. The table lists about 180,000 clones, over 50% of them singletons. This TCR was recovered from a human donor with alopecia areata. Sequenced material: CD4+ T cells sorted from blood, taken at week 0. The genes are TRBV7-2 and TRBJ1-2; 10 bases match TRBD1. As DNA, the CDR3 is TGTGCCAGCAGCCCCGGGACAGGGGACGGCTATGGCTACACCTTC. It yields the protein CASSPGTGDGYGYTF. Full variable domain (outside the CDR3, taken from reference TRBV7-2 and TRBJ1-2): GAGVSQSPSNKVTEKGKDVELRCDPISGHTALYWYRQSLGQGLEFLIYFQGNSAPDKSGLPSDRFSAERTGGSVSTLTIQRTQQEDSAVYLCASSPGTGDGYGYTFGSGTRLTVV.